This is a list of T cell receptor beta chains from one sample in a study of CD8 T cells in ankylosing spondylitis. TCRdb called the 5' RACE reads again in MiXCR, with one record for every CDR3 protein. The profile covers some 200,000 distinct CDR3 sequences, with about 6.7% appearing a single time and 13% to 15% taken by the ten largest. Sequences were obtained from blood, either unsorted or a sorted T cell fraction (not recorded which). These receptors were taken from a male donor with ankylosing spondylitis. Each CDR3 is given with its conserved first and last residue. The D gene is left open where the match is weak. The listing skips clone size in some rows; elsewhere it reads once, few, many or a size class.

TRBV27	TRBJ1-1	many	-	TGTGCCAGCAGTTGGGGTGCATCGGGGGGAACTGAAGCTTTCTTT	CASSWGASGGTEAFF
TRBV12-3/TRBV12-4	TRBJ1-1	many	-	TGTGCCAGCAGTTTATTAGCCAGCGAAGCTTTCTTT	CASSLLASEAFF
TRBV27	TRBJ2-7	many	TRBD1	TGTGCCAGCGGACCAGGGGGATTCTACGAGCAGTACTTC	CASGPGGFYEQYF
TRBV11-2	TRBJ2-1	few	TRBD2	TGTGCCAGCAGCTTAGGGACTAGCCTCGAGGCGCAGTTCTTC	CASSLGTSLEAQFF
TRBV6-1	TRBJ1-6	few	-	TGTGCCAGCAGTGCGTGGGGGGAATCCTATAATTCACCCCTCCACTTT	CASSAWGESYNSPLHF
TRBV3-1	TRBJ2-7	-	TRBD1	TGTGCCAGCAGCCTACCCGGGACAGGGTTGAACGAGCAGTACTTC	CASSLPGTGLNEQYF
TRBV12-3/TRBV12-4	TRBJ2-7	many	TRBD2	TGTGCCAGCAGCTTAGCGGGAGGGCCTCGCGAGCAGTACTTC	CASSLAGGPREQYF
TRBV24-1	TRBJ2-7	many	-	TGTGCCACCAGTGATTTCCGGGACTCCCTCCACGAGCAGTACTTC	CATSDFRDSLHEQYF
TRBV7-9	TRBJ2-7	many	TRBD2	TGTGCCAGCAGCTGGGGGGGGTCCTACGAGCAGTACTTC	CASSWGGSYEQYF
TRBV5-6	TRBJ2-1	-	TRBD2	TGTGCCAGCAGCTCGGGAGGGTTAGCGGGAGGACGAGACAATGAGCAGTTCTTC	CASSSGGLAGGRDNEQFF
TRBV7-8	TRBJ1-1	-	-	TGTGCCAGCAGCTTCGACCCGAACACTGAAGCTTTCTTT	CASSFDPNTEAFF
TRBV5-4	TRBJ2-7	few	-	TGTGCCAGCAGCTCCCCCCGGATGGTTGAGCAGTACTTC	CASSSPRMVEQYF
TRBV11-2	TRBJ2-7	few	-	TGTGCCAGCAGCTTCGACCCATCCTACGAGCAGTACTTC	CASSFDPSYEQYF
TRBV6-2/TRBV6-3	TRBJ1-2	many	-	TGTGCCAGCAGCCCCACGACACCGAACTATGGCTACACCTTC	CASSPTTPNYGYTF
TRBV6-2/TRBV6-3	TRBJ2-1	few	-	TGTGCCAGCAGTTACACGGACGTAGGGGCAACCTACAATGAGCAGTTCTTC	CASSYTDVGATYNEQFF
TRBV28	TRBJ1-6	many	-	TGTGCCAGCAGTTACGGAGGGGACCTGAATTCACCCCTCCACTTT	CASSYGGDLNSPLHF
TRBV29-1	TRBJ2-5	-	-	TGCAGCGTTGAGAACGGGGAGACCCAGTACTTC	CSVENGETQYF
TRBV7-2	TRBJ2-7	-	-	TGTGCCAGCAGCTTCTTTCTAGTCACCTACGAGCAGTACTTC	CASSFFLVTYEQYF
TRBV11-2	TRBJ2-7	many	TRBD2	TGTGCCAGCAGCCCTTGGGGGGGCTCCTACGAGCAGTACTTC	CASSPWGGSYEQYF
TRBV11-2	TRBJ2-1	many	-	TGTGCCAGCAGCTCAAAGACAGGTCGGAGCTCCTACAATGAGCAGTTCTTC	CASSSKTGRSSYNEQFF
TRBV27	TRBJ2-7	many	TRBD2	TGTGCCAGCAGGCTAGCGGGAGGGGGCCACGAGCAGTACTTC	CASRLAGGGHEQYF
TRBV12-3/TRBV12-4	TRBJ2-2	many	-	TGTGCCAGCAGTTTCCCAGGGAACACCGGGGAGCTGTTTTTT	CASSFPGNTGELFF
TRBV28	TRBJ2-7	few	TRBD1	TGTGCCAGCAGTGCAGACAGGGGCCACGAGCAGTACTTC	CASSADRGHEQYF
TRBV2	TRBJ2-1	-	-	TGTGCCAGCAGTGAAGATTTCGGTTTGACAGGCTACAATGAGCAGTTCTTC	CASSEDFGLTGYNEQFF
TRBV7-9	TRBJ2-3	many	TRBD2	TGTGCCAGCAGCAATAAGCGGGGGCTCACAGATACGCAGTATTTT	CASSNKRGLTDTQYF
TRBV6-1	TRBJ2-3	-	TRBD1	TGTGCCAGCACGGGCGAACAGGGGGGTAGCACAGATACGCAGTATTTT	CASTGEQGGSTDTQYF
TRBV11-1	TRBJ2-3	many	TRBD2	TGTGCCAGCAGCCCTCGGACTAGCGGGGGACTAAGCACAGATACGCAGTATTTT	CASSPRTSGGLSTDTQYF
TRBV5-1	TRBJ1-1	many	-	TGCGCCAGCAGCTCGCTTGACTGGAACACTGAAGCTTTCTTT	CASSSLDWNTEAFF
TRBV21-1	TRBJ2-3	many	-	TGTGCCAGCCCTATGGCAGATACGCAGTATTTT	CASPMADTQYF
TRBV4-3	TRBJ2-1	few	TRBD2	TGCGCCAGCAGCCACTTAGCGGGACTTCGAAATGAGCAGTTCTTC	CASSHLAGLRNEQFF
TRBV6-1	TRBJ2-3	-	-	TGTGCCAGCAGCCCCGGAGAATCGCTCACAGATACGCAGTATTTT	CASSPGESLTDTQYF
TRBV9	TRBJ1-1	-	-	TGTGCCAGCAGCTCGAGACAGTTATTGAACACTGAAGCTTTCTTT	CASSSRQLLNTEAFF
TRBV6-6	TRBJ2-7	-	TRBD2	TGTGCCAGCAGTTACTCGGGAGGGAAGGAGCAGTACTTC	CASSYSGGKEQYF
TRBV25-1	TRBJ1-3	many	-	TGTGCCAGCAGTGAACTAGGAGACTCTGGAAACACCATATATTTT	CASSELGDSGNTIYF
TRBV7-9	TRBJ1-4	many	-	TGTGCCAGCAGCCCGGGTAATGAAAAACTGTTTTTT	CASSPGNEKLFF
TRBV27	TRBJ2-7	-	-	TGTACCAGTTCGGCACCAACTACCTACGAGCAGTACTTC	CTSSAPTTYEQYF
TRBV5-1	TRBJ2-7	-	-	TGCGCCAGCAGCTTGGGGGCAGGGAACTACGAGCAGTACTTC	CASSLGAGNYEQYF
TRBV7-2	TRBJ2-1	many	TRBD1	TGTGCCAGCAGCTTAAGGTTTAGGGGACAGGGGACGGGTGAGCAGTTCTTC	CASSLRFRGQGTGEQFF
TRBV12-3/TRBV12-4	TRBJ1-5	many	-	TGTGCCAGCAGTTTAGGGCCATTTAATCAGCCCCAGCATTTT	CASSLGPFNQPQHF
TRBV7-9	TRBJ2-3	many	-	TGTGCCAGCAGACCACCTACTCCAGATACGCAGTATTTT	CASRPPTPDTQYF
TRBV10-3	TRBJ2-7	-	TRBD1	TGTGCCATTGGGACAGGGAACCCCTACGAGCAGTACTTC	CAIGTGNPYEQYF
TRBV28	TRBJ2-2	many	-	TGTGCCAGTGAACATATGGGCCTGGCCGGGGAGCTGTTTTTT	CASEHMGLAGELFF
TRBV4-3	TRBJ2-1	many	TRBD2	TGCGCCAGCAGCCAAGTACTAGCGGGGGGTCAAGAGCAGTTCTTC	CASSQVLAGGQEQFF
TRBV7-9	TRBJ2-5	many	TRBD2	TGTGCCAGCGGAATAGCGGGATCCCCAGAGACCCAGTACTTC	CASGIAGSPETQYF
TRBV7-9	TRBJ2-2	many	TRBD1	TGTGCCAGCAGCTTAAACCAGGGGGCGCGTGGGGAGCTGTTTTTT	CASSLNQGARGELFF
TRBV6-1	TRBJ2-7	many	-	TGTGCCAGCAGTGAAGCTGGGGACATTGCCTACGAGCAGTACTTC	CASSEAGDIAYEQYF